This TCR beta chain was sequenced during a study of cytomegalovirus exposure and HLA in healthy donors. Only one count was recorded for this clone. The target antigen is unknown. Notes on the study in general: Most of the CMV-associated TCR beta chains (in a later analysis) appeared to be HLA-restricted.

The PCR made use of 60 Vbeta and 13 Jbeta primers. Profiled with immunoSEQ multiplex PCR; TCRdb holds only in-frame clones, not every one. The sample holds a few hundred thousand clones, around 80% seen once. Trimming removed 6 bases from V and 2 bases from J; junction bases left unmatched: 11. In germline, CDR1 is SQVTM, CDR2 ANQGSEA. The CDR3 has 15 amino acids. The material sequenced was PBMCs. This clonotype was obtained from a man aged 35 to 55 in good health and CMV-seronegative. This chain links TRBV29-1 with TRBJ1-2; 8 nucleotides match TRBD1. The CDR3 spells CSVPGGDRGNYGYTF. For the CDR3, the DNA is TGCAGCGTCCCTGGGGGAGACAGGGGAAACTATGGCTACACCTTC.